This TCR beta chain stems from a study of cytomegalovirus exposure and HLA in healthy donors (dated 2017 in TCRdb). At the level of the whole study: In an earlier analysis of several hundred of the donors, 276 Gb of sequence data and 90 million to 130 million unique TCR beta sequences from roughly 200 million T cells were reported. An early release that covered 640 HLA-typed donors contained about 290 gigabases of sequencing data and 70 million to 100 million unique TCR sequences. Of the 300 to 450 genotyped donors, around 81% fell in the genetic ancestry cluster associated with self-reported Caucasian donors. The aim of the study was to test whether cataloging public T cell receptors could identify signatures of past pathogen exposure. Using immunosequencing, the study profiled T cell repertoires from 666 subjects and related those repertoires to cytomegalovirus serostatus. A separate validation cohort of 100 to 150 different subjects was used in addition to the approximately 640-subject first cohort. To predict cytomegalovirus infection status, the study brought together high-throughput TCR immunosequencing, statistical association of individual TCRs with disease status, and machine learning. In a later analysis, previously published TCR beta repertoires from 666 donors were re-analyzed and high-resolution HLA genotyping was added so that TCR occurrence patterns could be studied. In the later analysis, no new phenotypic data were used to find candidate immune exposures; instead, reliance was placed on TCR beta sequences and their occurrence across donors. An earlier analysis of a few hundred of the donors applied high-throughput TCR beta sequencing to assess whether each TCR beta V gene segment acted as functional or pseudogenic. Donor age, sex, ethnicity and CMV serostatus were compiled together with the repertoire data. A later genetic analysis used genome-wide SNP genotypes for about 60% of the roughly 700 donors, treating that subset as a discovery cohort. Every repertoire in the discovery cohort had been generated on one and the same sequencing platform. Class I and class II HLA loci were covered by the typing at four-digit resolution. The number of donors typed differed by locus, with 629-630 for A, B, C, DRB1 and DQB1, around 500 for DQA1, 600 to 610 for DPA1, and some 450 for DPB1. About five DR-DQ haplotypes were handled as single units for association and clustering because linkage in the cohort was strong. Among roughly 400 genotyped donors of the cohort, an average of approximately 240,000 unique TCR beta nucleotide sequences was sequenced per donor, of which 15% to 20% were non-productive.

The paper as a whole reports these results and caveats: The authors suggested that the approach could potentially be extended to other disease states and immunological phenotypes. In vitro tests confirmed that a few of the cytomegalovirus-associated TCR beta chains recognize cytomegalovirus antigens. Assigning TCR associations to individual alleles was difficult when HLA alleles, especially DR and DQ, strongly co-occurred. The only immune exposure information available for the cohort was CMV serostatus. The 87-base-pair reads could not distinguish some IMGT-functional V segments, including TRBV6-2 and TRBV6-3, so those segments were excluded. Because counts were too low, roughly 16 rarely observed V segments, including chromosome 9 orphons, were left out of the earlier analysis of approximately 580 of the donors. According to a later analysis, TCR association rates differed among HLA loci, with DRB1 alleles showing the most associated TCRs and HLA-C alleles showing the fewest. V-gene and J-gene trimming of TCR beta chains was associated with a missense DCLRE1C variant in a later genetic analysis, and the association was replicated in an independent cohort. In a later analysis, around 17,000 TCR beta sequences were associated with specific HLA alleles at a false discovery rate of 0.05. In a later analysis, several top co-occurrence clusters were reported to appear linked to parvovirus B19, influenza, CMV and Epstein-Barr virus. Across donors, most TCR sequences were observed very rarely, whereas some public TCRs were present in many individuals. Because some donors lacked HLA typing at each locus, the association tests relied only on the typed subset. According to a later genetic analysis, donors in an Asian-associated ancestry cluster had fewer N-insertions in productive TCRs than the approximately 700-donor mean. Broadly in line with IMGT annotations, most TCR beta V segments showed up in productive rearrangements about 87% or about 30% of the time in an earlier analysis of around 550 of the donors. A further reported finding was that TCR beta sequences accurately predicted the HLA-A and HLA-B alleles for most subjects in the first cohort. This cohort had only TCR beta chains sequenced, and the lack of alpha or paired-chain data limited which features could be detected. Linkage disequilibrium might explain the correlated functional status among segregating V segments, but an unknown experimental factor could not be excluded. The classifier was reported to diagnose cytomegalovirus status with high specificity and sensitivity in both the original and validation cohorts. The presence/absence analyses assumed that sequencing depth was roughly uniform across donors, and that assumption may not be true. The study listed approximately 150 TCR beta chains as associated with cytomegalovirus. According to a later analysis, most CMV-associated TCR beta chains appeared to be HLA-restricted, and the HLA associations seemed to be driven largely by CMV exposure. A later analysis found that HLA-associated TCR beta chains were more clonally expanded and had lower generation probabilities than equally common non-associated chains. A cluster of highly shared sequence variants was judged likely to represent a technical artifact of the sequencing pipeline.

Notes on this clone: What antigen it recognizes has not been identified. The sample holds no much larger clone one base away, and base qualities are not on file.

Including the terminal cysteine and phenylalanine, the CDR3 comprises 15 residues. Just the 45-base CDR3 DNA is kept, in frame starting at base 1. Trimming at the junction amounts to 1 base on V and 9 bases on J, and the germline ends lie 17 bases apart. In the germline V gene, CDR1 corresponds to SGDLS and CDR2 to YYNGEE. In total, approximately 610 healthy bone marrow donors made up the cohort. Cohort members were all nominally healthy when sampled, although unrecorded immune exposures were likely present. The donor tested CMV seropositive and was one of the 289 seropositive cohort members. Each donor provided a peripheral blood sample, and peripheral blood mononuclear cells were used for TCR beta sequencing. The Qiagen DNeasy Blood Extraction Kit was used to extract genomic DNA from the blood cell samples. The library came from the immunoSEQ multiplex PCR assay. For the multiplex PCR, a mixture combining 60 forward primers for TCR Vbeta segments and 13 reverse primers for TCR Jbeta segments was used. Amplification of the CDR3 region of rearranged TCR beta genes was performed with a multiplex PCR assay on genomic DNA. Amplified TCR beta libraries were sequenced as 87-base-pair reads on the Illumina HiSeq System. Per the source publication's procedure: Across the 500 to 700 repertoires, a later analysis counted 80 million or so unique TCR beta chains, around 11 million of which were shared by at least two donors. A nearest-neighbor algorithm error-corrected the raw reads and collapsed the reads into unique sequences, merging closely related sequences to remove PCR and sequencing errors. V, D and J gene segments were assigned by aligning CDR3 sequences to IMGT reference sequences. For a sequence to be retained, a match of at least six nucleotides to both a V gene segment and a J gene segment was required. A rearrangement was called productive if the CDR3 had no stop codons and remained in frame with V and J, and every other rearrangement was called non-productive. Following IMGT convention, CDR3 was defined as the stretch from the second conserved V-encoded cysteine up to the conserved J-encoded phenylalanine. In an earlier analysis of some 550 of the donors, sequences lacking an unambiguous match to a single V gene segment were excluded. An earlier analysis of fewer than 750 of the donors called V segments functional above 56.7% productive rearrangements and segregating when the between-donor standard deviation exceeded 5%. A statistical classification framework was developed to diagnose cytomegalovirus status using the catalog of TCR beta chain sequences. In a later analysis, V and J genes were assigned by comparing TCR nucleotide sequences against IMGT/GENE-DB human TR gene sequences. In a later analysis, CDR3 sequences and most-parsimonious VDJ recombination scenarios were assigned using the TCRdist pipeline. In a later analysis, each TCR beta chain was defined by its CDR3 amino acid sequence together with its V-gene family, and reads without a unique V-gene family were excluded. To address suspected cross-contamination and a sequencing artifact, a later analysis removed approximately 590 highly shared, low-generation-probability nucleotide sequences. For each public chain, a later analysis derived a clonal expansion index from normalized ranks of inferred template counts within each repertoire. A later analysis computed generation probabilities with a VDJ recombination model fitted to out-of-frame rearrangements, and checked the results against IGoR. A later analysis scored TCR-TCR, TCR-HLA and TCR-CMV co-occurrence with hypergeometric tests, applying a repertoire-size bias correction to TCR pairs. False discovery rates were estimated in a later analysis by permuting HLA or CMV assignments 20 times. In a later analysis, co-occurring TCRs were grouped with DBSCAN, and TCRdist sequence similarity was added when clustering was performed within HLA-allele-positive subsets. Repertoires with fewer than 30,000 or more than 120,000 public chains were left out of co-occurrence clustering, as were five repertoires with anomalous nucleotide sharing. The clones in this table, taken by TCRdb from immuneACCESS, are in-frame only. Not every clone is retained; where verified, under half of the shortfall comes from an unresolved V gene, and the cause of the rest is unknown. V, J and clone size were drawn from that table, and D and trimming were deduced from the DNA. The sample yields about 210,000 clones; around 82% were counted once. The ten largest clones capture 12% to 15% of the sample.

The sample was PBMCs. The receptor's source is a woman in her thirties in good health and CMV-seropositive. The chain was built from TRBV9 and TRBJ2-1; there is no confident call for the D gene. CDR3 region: CASSVYVEVRSEQFF. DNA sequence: TGTGCCAGCAGCGTATACGTAGAAGTCCGGAGTGAGCAGTTCTTC.